The clone carrying this T cell receptor beta chain was observed a few times. V gave up 0 bases and J gave up 3 bases; unmatched junction bases: 16. Germline loops: CDR1 PRHDT, CDR2 FYEKMQ (reference sequence). The CDR3 extends over 19 amino acids. This entry comes from a study of T cell changes during pregnancy in multiple sclerosis. Profiling relied on immunoSEQ multiplex PCR, and the TCRdb table lists in-frame clones only, not all of them. The sample holds tens of thousands of clones, 75% to 95% seen once. The sequences come from CD4+ T cells from peripheral blood mononuclear cells, collected in the third trimester of pregnancy. The sequence derives from a female donor with multiple sclerosis, enrolled in a pregnancy study. This chain joins TRBV13 and TRBJ1-2; TRBD1 agrees at 7 bases. The CDR3 is CASSLGAIDRETRHYGYTF. The CDR3 DNA sequence: TGTGCCAGCAGCTTAGGCGCCATTGACAGGGAGACCCGACACTATGGCTACACCTTC.